Presented here are 8 T cell receptor beta chains from one specimen sequenced in a study of T-cell reconstitution after alpha-beta-depleted transplantation in children. Unique molecular identifiers tagged the TCRbeta library. A single record per CDR3 protein comes from TCRdb applying MiXCR to the PCR reads. The profile covers around 490,000 distinct CDR3 sequences, with about an eighth appearing a single time and approximately 14% taken by the ten largest. The sequencing used PBMCs, mostly from graft donor cells, collected 180 days after TCRalphabeta/CD19-depleted stem cell transplant. These TCRs come from a female patient between 2 and 15 years old who had a stem cell transplant for aplastic anemia, so the T cells may come from the graft donor.

The chain combines TRBV24-1 with TRBJ2-3; 11 bases fit TRBD2. The germline CDR1 and CDR2 sequences are KGHDR and SFDVKD. The CDR3 loop spans 17 amino acids. V shed 0 bases and J 6 bases; nucleotides not matched to a gene: 7. Here the CDR3 reads CATSDLPSGRRSDTQYF. DNA for the CDR3: TGTGCCACCAGTGATTTGCCTAGCGGGAGGCGATCGGATACGCAGTATTTT.

This clonotype was counted between two and nine times. V gene TRBV12-3 or TRBV12-4 combines with J gene TRBJ2-3, with 8 nucleotides matching TRBD2. The CDR3 extends over 15 amino acids. V shed 4 bases, J shed 10 bases, and the junction held 13 bases outside the gene matches. CDR3 amino acids: CASSSGREGIHAQYF. The CDR3, as DNA: TGTGCCAGCAGTTCGGGACGGGAGGGCATTCATGCGCAGTATTTT.

The chain couples TRBV5-1 to TRBJ2-7, with D possibly called TRBD1 or TRBD2 (5 bases each). The germline V and J ends were trimmed by 0 bases and 0 bases, with 10 bases remaining between them. The CDR3 loop spans 15 amino acids. Germline CDR1 reads SGHRS; CDR2 reads YFSETQ. CDR3 sequence: CASSLAPGPSYEQYF. CDR3 DNA: TGCGCCAGCAGCTTGGCCCCGGGGCCCTCCTACGAGCAGTACTTC.

The chain recombines TRBV5-2 with TRBJ2-1; the table's D call TRBD2 went unverified against the DNA. TRBV5-2 is labeled a pseudogene. The CDR3 is 13 residues long. The CDR3 spells CAMGPGLYNEQFF. CDR3 in DNA: TGTGCCATGGGCCCGGGGCTCTACAATGAGCAGTTCTTC.

This clonotype was recorded a few times. This chain links TRBV5-6 with TRBJ1-5; TRBD1 aligns across 10 bases. CDR1 SGHDT and CDR2 YYEEEE come from the germline V gene. This CDR3 has 13 residues. J lost 11 bases, V lost 4 bases, and 6 bases had no gene match. The CDR3 region is CASSRDRGTAQHF. Here the CDR3 DNA reads TGTGCCAGCAGCCGGGACAGGGGAACTGCCCAGCATTTT.

A few counts support this clonotype. CDR3 DNA: TGCAGCGTTGGGGACACCACAGGTGAAAAACTGTTTTTT. Its translation is CSVGDTTGEKLFF. V and J are TRBV29-1 and TRBJ1-4, with D possibly being TRBD1 (6 bases). Germline CDR1 is SQVTM and CDR2 is ANQGSEA. V lost 4 bases and J lost 7, with 13 bases in between. The CDR3 is 13 residues long.

As concerns this clonotype: At one of its ends the junction is not consistent with the germline gene, which may arise from a read error. The chain links TRBV12-3 or TRBV12-4 to TRBJ2-2, with 8 positions matching TRBD2. The CDR3 is 16 residues long. The CDR3: CGSSPDAGGRTGELFF. As DNA, the CDR3 is TGTGGCAGCAGCCCCGATGCGGGAGGTCGGACCGGGGAGCTGTTTTTT.

This clonotype has ten or more counts. The V gene is TRBV12-3 or TRBV12-4, the J gene TRBJ2-5; D is uncertain. Trimming shortened V by 4 bases and J by 2 bases, and 8 bases separated the two germline ends. The CDR3 consists of 13 residues. CDR3 region: CASSYTGQETQYF. The CDR3, as DNA: TGTGCCAGCAGTTATACTGGGCAAGAGACCCAGTACTTC.